This T cell receptor beta chain was identified during a study of preoperative IRX-2 immunotherapy in early breast cancer. There are 13 residues in the CDR3. Trimming cost V 2 bases and J 6 bases, with 7 bases left between them. CDR1 and CDR2 (germline): ENHRY, SYGVKD. Regarding treatment: preoperative locoregional IRX-2 cytokine immunotherapy. Using immunoSEQ multiplex PCR, the repertoire was profiled, and TCRdb retains in-frame clones only, with some absent. The table shows around 34,000 clones, with nearly 95% occurring only once. The sequence was obtained from a human donor with breast cancer. The specimen was taken from a patient treated with IRX-2 immunotherapy. The chain carries TRBV10-3 and TRBJ2-2, with D unclear. DNA for the CDR3: TGTGCCATCAGTGAGAAGTCTCCCGGGGAGCTGTTTTTT. Translation gives CAISEKSPGELFF.